These T cell receptor beta chains were read from a single sample in a study of cytomegalovirus exposure and HLA in healthy donors. The protocol was immunoSEQ multiplex PCR, while the TCRdb copy is restricted to in-frame clones and leaves out a portion. The table has about 100,000 clones, approximately 95% seen once; the top ten hold 0.89%. Sequenced: PBMCs. These TCRs come from a woman aged 18-35 years in good health and CMV-seronegative. Each CDR3 is given with its conserved first and last residue. The D gene is left open where the match is weak. Clone size appears in some rows only: once, few, many, or a class for an expanded clone.

d_gene: .
abundance: .
v_gene: TRBV19
j_gene: TRBJ1-5
CDR3nt: TGTGCCAGTAGTCCCGTCGGGCAGGGAAAAAATCAGCCCCAGCATTTT
CDR3aa: CASSPVGQGKNQPQHF

d_gene: TRBD1
abundance: .
v_gene: TRBV10-3
j_gene: TRBJ1-5
CDR3nt: TGTGCCATCAGTGACTTCGGACAGGGAAGTCAGCCCCAGCATTTT
CDR3aa: CAISDFGQGSQPQHF

d_gene: TRBD2
abundance: .
v_gene: TRBV5-1
j_gene: TRBJ2-3
CDR3nt: TGCGCCAGCAGAACGGGAGGGCCTGCAGATACGCAGTATTTT
CDR3aa: CASRTGGPADTQYF

d_gene: TRBD1
abundance: .
v_gene: TRBV13
j_gene: TRBJ2-5
CDR3nt: TGTGCCAGCAGCTGGACTCCCGGGACAGAAGAGACCCAGTACTTC
CDR3aa: CASSWTPGTEETQYF

d_gene: TRBD1
abundance: .
v_gene: TRBV29-1
j_gene: TRBJ1-3
CDR3nt: TGCAGCGCCGGGACAGGGGTCGGAAACACCATATATTTT
CDR3aa: CSAGTGVGNTIYF

d_gene: TRBD1
abundance: .
v_gene: TRBV6-6
j_gene: TRBJ2-7
CDR3nt: TGTGCCAGCATTTTCTCGACAGGGCCCTCCTACGAGCAGTACTTC
CDR3aa: CASIFSTGPSYEQYF

d_gene: TRBD2
abundance: .
v_gene: TRBV9
j_gene: TRBJ2-1
CDR3nt: TGTGCCAGCAGCGTTATGGGGGGGTATGAGCAGTTCTTC
CDR3aa: CASSVMGGYEQFF

d_gene: TRBD1
abundance: .
v_gene: TRBV4-1
j_gene: TRBJ2-7
CDR3nt: TGCGCCAGCAGCCACAGACAGGGCGATACCTACGAGCAGTACTTC
CDR3aa: CASSHRQGDTYEQYF

d_gene: .
abundance: .
v_gene: TRBV28
j_gene: TRBJ2-7
CDR3nt: TGTGCCAGCAGTACACAGGGACCGTCGCTCTACGAGCAGTACTTC
CDR3aa: CASSTQGPSLYEQYF

d_gene: .
abundance: .
v_gene: TRBV2
j_gene: TRBJ2-7
CDR3nt: TGTGCCAGCAGTGGTGACCAGGGGGGGCAGTACTTC
CDR3aa: CASSGDQGGQYF

d_gene: .
abundance: few
v_gene: TRBV5-6
j_gene: TRBJ2-7
CDR3nt: TGTGCCAGCAGCCCCTCGTGGGGCGGTCTCCACGAGCAGTACTTC
CDR3aa: CASSPSWGGLHEQYF

d_gene: TRBD1
abundance: .
v_gene: TRBV5-1
j_gene: TRBJ1-2
CDR3nt: TGCGCCAGCACACAGGGGGCTGGTGGCTACACCTTC
CDR3aa: CASTQGAGGYTF

d_gene: .
abundance: .
v_gene: TRBV18
j_gene: TRBJ1-3
CDR3nt: TGTGCCAGCTCACCAGACAGCTACCCTGGAAACACCATATATTTT
CDR3aa: CASSPDSYPGNTIYF

d_gene: .
abundance: .
v_gene: TRBV4-1
j_gene: TRBJ2-7
CDR3nt: TGCGCCAGCAGCCAAGATCAGATAACCACCTACGAGCAGTACTTC
CDR3aa: CASSQDQITTYEQYF

d_gene: TRBD2
abundance: .
v_gene: TRBV7-2
j_gene: TRBJ2-3
CDR3nt: TGTGCCAGCAGCTTAGTCGTCCTAGCGGGAAACACAGATACGCAGTATTTT
CDR3aa: CASSLVVLAGNTDTQYF

d_gene: .
abundance: .
v_gene: TRBV5-1
j_gene: TRBJ2-2
CDR3nt: TGCGCCAGCAGCTTCCCTGCGAACACCGGGGAGCTGTTTTTT
CDR3aa: CASSFPANTGELFF

d_gene: TRBD1
abundance: .
v_gene: TRBV5-8
j_gene: TRBJ2-7
CDR3nt: TGTGCCAGCAGCTTGGCGACAGGGGGACCCTACGAGCAGTACTTC
CDR3aa: CASSLATGGPYEQYF

d_gene: .
abundance: .
v_gene: TRBV5-1
j_gene: TRBJ2-3
CDR3nt: TGCGCCAGCAGCTTAAGGCTAGACACAGATACGCAGTATTTT
CDR3aa: CASSLRLDTDTQYF

d_gene: .
abundance: .
v_gene: TRBV2
j_gene: TRBJ2-7
CDR3nt: TGTGCCAGCAGTGAGGCCGACAGGACCCTAACCTACGAGCAGTACTTC
CDR3aa: CASSEADRTLTYEQYF

d_gene: TRBD1
abundance: .
v_gene: TRBV6-1
j_gene: TRBJ2-7
CDR3nt: TGTGCCAGCACGTGGGAGACAGGGGCCATCTACGAGCAGTACTTC
CDR3aa: CASTWETGAIYEQYF

d_gene: TRBD1
abundance: .
v_gene: TRBV11-1
j_gene: TRBJ1-1
CDR3nt: TGTGCCAGCAGCTTAGCACCCGAGGGACAGTGGGACACTGAAGCTTTCTTT
CDR3aa: CASSLAPEGQWDTEAFF

d_gene: TRBD2
abundance: .
v_gene: TRBV5-4
j_gene: TRBJ2-7
CDR3nt: TGTGCCACAGTAAGAAGAGGGACTAGCGGAACAGGGGGCTACGAGCAGTACTTC
CDR3aa: CATVRRGTSGTGGYEQYF

d_gene: TRBD2
abundance: once
v_gene: TRBV5-1
j_gene: TRBJ2-1
CDR3nt: TGCGCCAGCAGCTTTGGCGGGGGGTACAATGAGCAGTTCTTC
CDR3aa: CASSFGGGYNEQFF

d_gene: .
abundance: .
v_gene: TRBV5-1
j_gene: TRBJ2-5
CDR3nt: TGCGCCAGCAGCTCATTGGGCCGTTTTGAGACCCAGTACTTC
CDR3aa: CASSSLGRFETQYF